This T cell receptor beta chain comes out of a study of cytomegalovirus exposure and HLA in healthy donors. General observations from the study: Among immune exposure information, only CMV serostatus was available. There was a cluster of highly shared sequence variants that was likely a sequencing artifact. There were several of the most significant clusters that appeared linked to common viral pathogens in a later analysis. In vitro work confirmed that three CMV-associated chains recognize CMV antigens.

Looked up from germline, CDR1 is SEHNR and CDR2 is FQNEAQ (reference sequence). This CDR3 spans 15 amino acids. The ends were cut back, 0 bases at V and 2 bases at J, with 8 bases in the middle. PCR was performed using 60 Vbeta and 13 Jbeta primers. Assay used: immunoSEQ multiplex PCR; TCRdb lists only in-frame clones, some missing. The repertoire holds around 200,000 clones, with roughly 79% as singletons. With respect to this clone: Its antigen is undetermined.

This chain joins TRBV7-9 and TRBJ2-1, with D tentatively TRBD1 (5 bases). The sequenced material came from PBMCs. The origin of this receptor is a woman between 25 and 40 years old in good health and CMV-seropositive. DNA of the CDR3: TGTGCCAGCAGCTTAGCGCCGACAGCCTACAATGAGCAGTTCTTC. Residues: CASSLAPTAYNEQFF.